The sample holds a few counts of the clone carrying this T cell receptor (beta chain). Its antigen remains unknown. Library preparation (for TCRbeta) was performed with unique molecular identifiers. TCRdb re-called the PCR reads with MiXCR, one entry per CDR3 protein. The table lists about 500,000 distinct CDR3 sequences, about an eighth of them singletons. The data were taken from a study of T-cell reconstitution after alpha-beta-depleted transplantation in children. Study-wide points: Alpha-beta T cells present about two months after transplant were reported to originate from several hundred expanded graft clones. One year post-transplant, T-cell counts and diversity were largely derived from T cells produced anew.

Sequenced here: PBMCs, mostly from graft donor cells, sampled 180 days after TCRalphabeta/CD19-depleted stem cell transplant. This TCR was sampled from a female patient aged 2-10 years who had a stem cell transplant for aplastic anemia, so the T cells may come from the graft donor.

The CDR3 DNA sequence: TGCAGCTCCCCGGGACTAGCGGGAGTTGTCAATGAGCAGTTCTTC. It yields the protein CSSPGLAGVVNEQFF. V is TRBV20-1 and J is TRBJ2-1; 14 nucleotides agree with TRBD2. There are 15 residues in the CDR3. The germline gives CDR1 DFQATT, CDR2 SNEGSKA (reference sequence).